Listed below are T cell receptor beta chains from one sample, sequenced in a study of T cell responses to AZD1222 COVID-19 vaccine. Generated by immunoSEQ multiplex PCR, the TCRdb table keeps only in-frame clones and is missing some. Here the sample spans about 120,000 clones, approximately 85% being singletons. The sequences come from peripheral blood, collected on day 0 of AZD1222 vaccination. The receptors were sampled from an adult in good health. The CDR3 runs from the conserved cysteine through the conserved F or W. The order of the fields is CDR3 DNA, CDR3 protein, D gene, clone size, V gene, J gene. The D gene is left open where the match is weak. A clone size is listed for some rows: how often the clone was seen (once, few, many), or a class if it is expanded.

DNA: TGTGCCAGCAGCCCAGGGGGACACTACGAGCAGTACTTC
CDR3: CASSPGGHYEQYF
D: TRBD1
size: NA
V: TRBV7-3
J: TRBJ2-7

DNA: TGTGCCAGCAGCTTACCTACTGGCTACACCTTC
CDR3: CASSLPTGYTF
D: NA
size: once
V: TRBV12-3/TRBV12-4
J: TRBJ1-2

DNA: TGTGCCAGCAGCCAAGAATCGGGGGGCTCCTACAATGAGCAGTTCTTC
CDR3: CASSQESGGSYNEQFF
D: TRBD2
size: NA
V: TRBV4-2
J: TRBJ2-1

DNA: TGTGCCAGCAGCTTCCGGAACCAGGAGATAGCTGAAGCTTTCTTT
CDR3: CASSFRNQEIAEAFF
D: NA
size: NA
V: TRBV5-5
J: TRBJ1-1

DNA: TGTGCCAGCTCACCGACAGAGGGGAGGAATGAAAAACTGTTTTTT
CDR3: CASSPTEGRNEKLFF
D: NA
size: once
V: TRBV18
J: TRBJ1-4

DNA: TGCGCCAGCAGCTTTGGGACAGTCGAATCACCCCTCCACTTT
CDR3: CASSFGTVESPLHF
D: TRBD1
size: few
V: TRBV5-1
J: TRBJ1-6

DNA: TGTGCCAGCAGTGAAGCGCTTCGGGGCTATCCCTACGAGCAGTACTTC
CDR3: CASSEALRGYPYEQYF
D: NA
size: many
V: TRBV6-1
J: TRBJ2-7

DNA: TGTGCCTGGAGTGTTATATGGACAGGGGCTCATAACTATGGCTACACCTTC
CDR3: CAWSVIWTGAHNYGYTF
D: TRBD1
size: NA
V: TRBV30
J: TRBJ1-2

DNA: TGTGCCAGCAGTTCGCCAACTAGCGGGAGTTACGAGCAGTACTTC
CDR3: CASSSPTSGSYEQYF
D: TRBD2
size: NA
V: TRBV27
J: TRBJ2-7

DNA: TGCGCCAGCAGTCTTGTGTCGGGCAGCTCCTACAATGAGCAGTTCTTC
CDR3: CASSLVSGSSYNEQFF
D: NA
size: NA
V: TRBV5-1
J: TRBJ2-1

DNA: TGTGCCAGCAGCTTGGGCATGGGGCCGGGGGAGTTCTTC
CDR3: CASSLGMGPGEFF
D: NA
size: NA
V: TRBV5-6
J: TRBJ2-1

DNA: TGTGCCAGCAAGGGACATCTTTACGAGCAGTACTTC
CDR3: CASKGHLYEQYF
D: NA
size: NA
V: TRBV6-5
J: TRBJ2-7